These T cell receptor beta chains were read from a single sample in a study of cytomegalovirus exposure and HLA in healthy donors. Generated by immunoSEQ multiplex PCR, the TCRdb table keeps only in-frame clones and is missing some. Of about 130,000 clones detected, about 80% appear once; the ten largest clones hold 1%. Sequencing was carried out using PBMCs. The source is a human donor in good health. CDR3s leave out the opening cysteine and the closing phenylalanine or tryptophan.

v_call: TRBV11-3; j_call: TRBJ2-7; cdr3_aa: ASSLGGGYEQY
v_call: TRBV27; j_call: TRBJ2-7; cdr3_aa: ASSHAGQGYEQY
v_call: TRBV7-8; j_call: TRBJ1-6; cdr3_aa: ASSSLGGPVSSYNSPLH
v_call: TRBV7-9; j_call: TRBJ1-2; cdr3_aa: ASSPSRGGRGYT
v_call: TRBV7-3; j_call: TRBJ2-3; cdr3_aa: ASSFYAGGATDTQY
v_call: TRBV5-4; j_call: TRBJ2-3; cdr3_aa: ASSLNPTGGYTDTQY
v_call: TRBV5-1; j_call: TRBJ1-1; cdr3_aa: ASSTQGNTEAF
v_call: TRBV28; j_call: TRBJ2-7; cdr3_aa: ASSQAGQVSYEQY
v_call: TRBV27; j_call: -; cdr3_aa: ASSPSYHQGAQGEQY
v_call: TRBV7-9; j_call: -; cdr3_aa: ASSRGDHEQY
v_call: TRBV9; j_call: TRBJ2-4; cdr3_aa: ASSPRGASAAKNIQY
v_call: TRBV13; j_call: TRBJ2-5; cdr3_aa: ASGPRRLETQY
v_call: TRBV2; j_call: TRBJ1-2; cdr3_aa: ASIESNRGHNYGYT
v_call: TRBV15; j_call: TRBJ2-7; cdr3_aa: ATSRGAAWDPGAYEQY
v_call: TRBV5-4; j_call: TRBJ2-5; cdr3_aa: ASRPPGSSPETQY
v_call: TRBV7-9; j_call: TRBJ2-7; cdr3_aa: ASRRNVGEQY
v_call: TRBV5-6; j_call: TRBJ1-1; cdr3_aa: ASSLNPTSEAF
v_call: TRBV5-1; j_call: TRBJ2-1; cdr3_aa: ASSPYSSYNEQF
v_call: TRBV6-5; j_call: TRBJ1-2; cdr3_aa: ASSTDSYGYT
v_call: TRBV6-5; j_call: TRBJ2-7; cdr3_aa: AVGGLSYEQY
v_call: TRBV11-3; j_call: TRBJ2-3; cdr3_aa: ASSSTDRGTDTQY
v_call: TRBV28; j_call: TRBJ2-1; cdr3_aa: ASSLPPFYSNEQF
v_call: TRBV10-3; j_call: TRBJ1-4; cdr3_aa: AISRGPSNEKLF
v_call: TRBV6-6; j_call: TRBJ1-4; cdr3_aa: ASSYRSLGEKLF
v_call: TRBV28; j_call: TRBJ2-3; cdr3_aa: ATHIGATQY
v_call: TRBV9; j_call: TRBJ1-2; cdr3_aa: ASSSAVWILGGSNYGYT
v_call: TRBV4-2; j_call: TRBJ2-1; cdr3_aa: ASSQGRLAGDEQF
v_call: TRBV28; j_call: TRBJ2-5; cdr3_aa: ASSLGGAGLAQY
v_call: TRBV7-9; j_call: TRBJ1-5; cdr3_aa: ASSLGQVGQPQH
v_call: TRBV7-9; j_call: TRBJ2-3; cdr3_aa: ASSRLRLADTQY
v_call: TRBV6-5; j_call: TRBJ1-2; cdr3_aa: ASSYGSPLEDGYT
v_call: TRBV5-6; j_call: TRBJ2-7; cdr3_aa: ASSSPTVYEQY
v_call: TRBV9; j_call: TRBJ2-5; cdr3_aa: ASTKGGGLQETQY
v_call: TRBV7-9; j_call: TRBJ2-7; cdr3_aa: ASSLANTGTGFSHEQY
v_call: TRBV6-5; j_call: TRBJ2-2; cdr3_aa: ASFGRRDTGELF
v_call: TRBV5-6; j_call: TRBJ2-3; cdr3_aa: ASSLFSGELTHTQY
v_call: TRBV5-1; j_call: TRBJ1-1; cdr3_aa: ASSLVTGDTEAF
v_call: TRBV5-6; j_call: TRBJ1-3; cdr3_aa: ASSRLPGQVPLRGNTIY
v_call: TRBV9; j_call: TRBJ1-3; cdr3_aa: ASSVEGAFGNTIY
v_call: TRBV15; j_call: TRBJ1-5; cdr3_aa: ATKTSGEGSNQPQH
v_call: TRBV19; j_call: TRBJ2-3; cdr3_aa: ATSGQGSRTQY
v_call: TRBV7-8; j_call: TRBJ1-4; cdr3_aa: ASSFRQTLNEKLF
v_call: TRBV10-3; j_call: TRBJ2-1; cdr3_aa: AINSGTPGEQF
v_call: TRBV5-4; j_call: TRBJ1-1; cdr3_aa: ASSLGQHTEAF
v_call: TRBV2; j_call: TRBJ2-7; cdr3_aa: ASSESVSYEQY
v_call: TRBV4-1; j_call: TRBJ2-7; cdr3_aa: ASSAGQDYEQY
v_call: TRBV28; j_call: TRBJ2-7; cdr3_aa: ASSPRQGGTYEQY
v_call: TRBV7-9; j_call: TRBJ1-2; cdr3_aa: ASSLGGDGYT
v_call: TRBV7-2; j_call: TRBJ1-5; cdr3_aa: ASSPYQGDSNQPQH
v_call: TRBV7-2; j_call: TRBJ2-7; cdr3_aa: ASSLVLEQY
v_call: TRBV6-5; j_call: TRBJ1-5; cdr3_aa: ASSSDKDRAGQPQH
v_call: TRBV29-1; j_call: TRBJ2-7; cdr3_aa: SVRLAGATYEQY
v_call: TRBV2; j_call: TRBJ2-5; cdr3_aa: ASSGARGQETQY
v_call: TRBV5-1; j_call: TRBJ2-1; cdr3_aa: ASRRESYNEQF
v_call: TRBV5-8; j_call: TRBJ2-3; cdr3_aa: ASSPRFRDRGDTQY